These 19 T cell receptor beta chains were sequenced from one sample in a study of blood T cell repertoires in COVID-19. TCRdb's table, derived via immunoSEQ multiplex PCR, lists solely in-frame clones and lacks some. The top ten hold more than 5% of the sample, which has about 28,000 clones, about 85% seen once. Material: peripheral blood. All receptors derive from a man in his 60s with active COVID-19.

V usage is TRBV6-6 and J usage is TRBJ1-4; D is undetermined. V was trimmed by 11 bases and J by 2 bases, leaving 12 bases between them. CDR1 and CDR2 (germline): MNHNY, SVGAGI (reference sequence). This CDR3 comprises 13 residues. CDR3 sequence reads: CAVQRRTNEKLFF. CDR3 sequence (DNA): TGTGCCGTTCAACGGCGGACTAATGAAAAACTGTTTTTT.

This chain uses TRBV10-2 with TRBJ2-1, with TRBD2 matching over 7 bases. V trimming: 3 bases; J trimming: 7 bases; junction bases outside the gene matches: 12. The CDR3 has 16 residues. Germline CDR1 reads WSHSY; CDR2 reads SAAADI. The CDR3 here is CASSDLTSIEQNEQFF. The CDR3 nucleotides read TGCGCCAGCAGTGACTTGACTAGCATCGAACAAAATGAGCAGTTCTTC.

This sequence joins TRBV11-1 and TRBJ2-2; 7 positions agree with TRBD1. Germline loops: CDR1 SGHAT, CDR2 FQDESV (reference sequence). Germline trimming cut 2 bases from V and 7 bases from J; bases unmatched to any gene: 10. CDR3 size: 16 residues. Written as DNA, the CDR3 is TGTGCCAGCAGCTTATTTCTGGACAGGTTCGGCGGGGAGCTGTTTTTT. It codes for CASSLFLDRFGGELFF.

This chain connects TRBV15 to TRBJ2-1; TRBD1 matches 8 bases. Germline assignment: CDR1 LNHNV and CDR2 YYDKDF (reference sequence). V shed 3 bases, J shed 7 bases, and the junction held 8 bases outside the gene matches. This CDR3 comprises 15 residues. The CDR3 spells CATSRDGQGKNEQFF. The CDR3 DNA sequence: TGTGCCACCAGCAGGGATGGACAGGGCAAAAATGAGCAGTTCTTC.

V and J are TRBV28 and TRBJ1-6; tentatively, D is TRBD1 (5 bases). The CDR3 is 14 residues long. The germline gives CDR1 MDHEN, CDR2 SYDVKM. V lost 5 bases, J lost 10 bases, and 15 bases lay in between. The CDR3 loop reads CASSPAGGRSPLHF. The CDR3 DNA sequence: TGTGCCAGCAGTCCGGCGGGGGGGAGGTCACCCCTCCACTTT.

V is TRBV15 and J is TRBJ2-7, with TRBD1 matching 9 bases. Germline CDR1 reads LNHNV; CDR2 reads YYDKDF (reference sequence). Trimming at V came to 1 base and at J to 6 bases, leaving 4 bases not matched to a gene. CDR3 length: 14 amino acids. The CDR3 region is CATSRGQGVVEQYF. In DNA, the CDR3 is TGTGCCACCAGCAGAGGACAGGGGGTGGTCGAGCAGTACTTC.

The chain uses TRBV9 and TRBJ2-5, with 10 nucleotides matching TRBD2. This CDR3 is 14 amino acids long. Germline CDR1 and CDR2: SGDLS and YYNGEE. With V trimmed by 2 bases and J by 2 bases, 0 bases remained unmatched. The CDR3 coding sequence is TGTGCCAGCAGCGTTAGCGGGGGGCAAGAGACCCAGTACTTC. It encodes CASSVSGGQETQYF.

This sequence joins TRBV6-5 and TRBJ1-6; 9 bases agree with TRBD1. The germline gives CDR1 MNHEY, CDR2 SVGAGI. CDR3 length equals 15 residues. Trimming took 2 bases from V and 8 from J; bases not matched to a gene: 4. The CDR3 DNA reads TGTGCCAGCAGTTACAGCCGGGACAGGGATTCACCCCTCCACTTT. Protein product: CASSYSRDRDSPLHF.

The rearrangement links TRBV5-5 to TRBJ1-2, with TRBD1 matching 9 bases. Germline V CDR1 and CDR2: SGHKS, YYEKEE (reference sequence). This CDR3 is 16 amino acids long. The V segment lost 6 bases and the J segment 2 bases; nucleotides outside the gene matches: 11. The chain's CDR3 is CASTEQGAPGNYGYTF. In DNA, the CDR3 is TGTGCCAGCACCGAACAGGGGGCGCCGGGAAACTATGGCTACACCTTC.

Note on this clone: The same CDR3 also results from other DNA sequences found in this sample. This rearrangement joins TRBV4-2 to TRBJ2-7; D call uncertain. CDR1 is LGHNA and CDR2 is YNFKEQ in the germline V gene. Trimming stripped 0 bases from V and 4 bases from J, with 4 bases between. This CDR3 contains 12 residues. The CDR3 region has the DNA TGTGCCAGCAGCCAAGACTCTTACGAGCAGTACTTC. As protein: CASSQDSYEQYF.

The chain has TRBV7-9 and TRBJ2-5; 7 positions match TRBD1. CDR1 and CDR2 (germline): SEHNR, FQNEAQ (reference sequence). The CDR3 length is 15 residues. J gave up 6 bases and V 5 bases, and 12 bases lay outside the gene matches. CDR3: CASSGMDRRRKTQYF. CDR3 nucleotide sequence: TGTGCCAGCAGCGGAATGGACAGGCGACGAAAGACCCAGTACTTC.

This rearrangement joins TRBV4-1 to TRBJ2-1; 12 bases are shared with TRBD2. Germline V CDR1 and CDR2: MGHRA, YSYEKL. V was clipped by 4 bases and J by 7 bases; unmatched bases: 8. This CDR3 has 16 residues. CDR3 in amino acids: CASSPGLAGMYNEQFF. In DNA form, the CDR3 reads TGCGCCAGCAGCCCCGGACTAGCGGGGATGTATAATGAGCAGTTCTTC.

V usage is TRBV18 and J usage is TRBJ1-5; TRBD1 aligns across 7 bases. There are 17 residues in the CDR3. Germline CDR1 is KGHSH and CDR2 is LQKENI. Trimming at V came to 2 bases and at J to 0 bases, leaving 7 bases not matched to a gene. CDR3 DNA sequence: TGTGCCAGCTCACCAAAGGGGACAGAGTATAGCAATCAGCCCCAGCATTTT. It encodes CASSPKGTEYSNQPQHF.

CDR3 sequence reads: CASSLVSGIANTGELFF. The CDR3, as DNA: TGTGCCAGCAGCTTAGTATCCGGGATCGCGAACACCGGGGAGCTGTTTTTT. The rearrangement joins TRBV7-8 to TRBJ2-2, with D tentatively TRBD2 (5 bases). V was shortened by 1 base and J by 0 bases, with 12 bases between the two germline ends. The CDR3 runs 17 residues. The germline V gene encodes CDR1 SGHVS and CDR2 FQNEAQ.

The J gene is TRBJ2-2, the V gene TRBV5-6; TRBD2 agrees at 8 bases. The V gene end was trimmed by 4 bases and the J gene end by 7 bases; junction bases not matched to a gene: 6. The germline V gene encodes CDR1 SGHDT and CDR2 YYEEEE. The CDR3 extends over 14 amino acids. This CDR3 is CASSKTSEDGELFF. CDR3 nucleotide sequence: TGTGCCAGCAGCAAGACTAGCGAGGACGGGGAGCTGTTTTTT.

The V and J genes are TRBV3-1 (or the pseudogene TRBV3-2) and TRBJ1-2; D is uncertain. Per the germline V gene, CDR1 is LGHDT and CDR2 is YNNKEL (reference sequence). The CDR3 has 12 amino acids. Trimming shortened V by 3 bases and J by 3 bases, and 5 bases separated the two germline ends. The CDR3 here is CASSQTDYGYTF. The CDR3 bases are TGTGCCAGCAGCCAGACTGACTATGGCTACACCTTC.

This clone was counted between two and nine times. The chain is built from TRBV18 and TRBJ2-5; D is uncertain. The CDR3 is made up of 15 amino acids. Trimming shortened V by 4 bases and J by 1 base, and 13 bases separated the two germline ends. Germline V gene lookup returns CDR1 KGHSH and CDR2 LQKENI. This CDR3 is CASSLGGEIQETQYF. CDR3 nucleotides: TGTGCCAGCTCACTTGGCGGAGAAATCCAAGAGACCCAGTACTTC.

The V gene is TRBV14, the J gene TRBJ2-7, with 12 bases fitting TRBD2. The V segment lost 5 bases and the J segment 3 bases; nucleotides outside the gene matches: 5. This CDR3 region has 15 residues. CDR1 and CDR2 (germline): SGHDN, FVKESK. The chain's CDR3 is CASSLTSGGLYEQYF. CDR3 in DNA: TGTGCCAGCAGCTTGACTAGCGGGGGACTCTACGAGCAGTACTTC.

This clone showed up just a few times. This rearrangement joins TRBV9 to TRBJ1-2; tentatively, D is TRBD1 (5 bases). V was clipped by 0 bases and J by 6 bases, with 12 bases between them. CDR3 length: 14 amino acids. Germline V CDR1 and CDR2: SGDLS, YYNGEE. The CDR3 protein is CASSVDNRRDGYTF. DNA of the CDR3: TGTGCCAGCAGCGTAGACAACCGCAGGGATGGCTACACCTTC. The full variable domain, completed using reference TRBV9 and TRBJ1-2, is DSGVTQTPKHLITATGQRVTLRCSPRSGDLSVYWYQQSLDQGLQFLIQYYNGEERAKGNILERFSAQQFPDLHSELNLSSLELGDSALYFCASSVDNRRDGYTFGSGTRLTVV.